This TCR beta chain comes out of a study of blood T cell repertoires in COVID-19. In its sample, this clone was seen a few times. Per germline, CDR1 MGHRA and CDR2 YSYEKL. V lost 1 base and J 0 bases, leaving 14 bases between the germline ends. The CDR3 totals 17 residues. In the authors' methods: Amplification of reference gene primers provided the estimated nucleated cell counts. Clones were read by immunoSEQ multiplex PCR, and TCRdb kept only the in-frame ones, dropping some. Clonal size and the V and J genes are those of that table, whereas D and trimming came from the DNA. The sample gives about 190,000 clones, approximately 90% of which show up once; around an eighth is in the top ten.

Sequencing was performed on peripheral blood. V and J are TRBV4-1 and TRBJ2-3; D not resolved. This TCR was sampled from a woman in her 70s with COVID-19, enrolled during active disease. The CDR3 bases are TGCGCCAGCAGCCAAGTCATCGTTGAGACTAGCACAGATACGCAGTATTTT. Protein product: CASSQVIVETSTDTQYF.